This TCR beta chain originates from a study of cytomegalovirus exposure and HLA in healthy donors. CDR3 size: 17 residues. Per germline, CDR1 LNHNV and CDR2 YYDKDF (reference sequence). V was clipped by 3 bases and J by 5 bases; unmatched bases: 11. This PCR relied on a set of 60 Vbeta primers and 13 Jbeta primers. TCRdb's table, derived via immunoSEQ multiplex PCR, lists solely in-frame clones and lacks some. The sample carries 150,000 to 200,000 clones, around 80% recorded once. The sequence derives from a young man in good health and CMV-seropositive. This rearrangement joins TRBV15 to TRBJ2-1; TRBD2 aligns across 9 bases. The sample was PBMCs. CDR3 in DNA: TGTGCCACCAGCAGCCCTAGTAGCGGGAGTCAAAACAATGAGCAGTTCTTC. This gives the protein CATSSPSSGSQNNEQFF. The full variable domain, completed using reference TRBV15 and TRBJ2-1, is DAMVIQNPRYQVTQFGKPVTLSCSQTLNHNVMYWYQQKSSQAPKLLFHYYDKDFNNEADTPDNFQSRRPNTSFCFLDIRSPGLGDTAMYLCATSSPSSGSQNNEQFFGPGTRLTVL.